Presented here are 18 T cell receptor beta chains from one specimen sequenced in a study of patients and donors after allogeneic stem cell transplantation. Each CDR3 protein gets one entry after TCRdb re-called the RT-PCR reads with MiXCR. The sample shows more than 850,000 distinct CDR3 sequences, roughly 18% of them seen only once. Sequenced input: blood, either unsorted or a sorted T cell fraction (not recorded which). The receptors were gathered from a human donor who was either an allogeneic HSCT recipient or a stem cell or donor lymphocyte infusion donor (not recorded which). It is not recorded whose cells these are; they may come from a transplant donor.

This clonotype has a handful of counts. V usage is TRBV15 and J usage is TRBJ2-5; D call uncertain. V gave up 0 bases and J gave up 5 bases, with 19 bases separating them. CDR1 is LNHNV and CDR2 is YYDKDF in the germline V gene (reference sequence). This CDR3 has 17 amino acids. The CDR3 here is CATSRDKRRAPRETQYF. CDR3 coding DNA: TGTGCCACCAGCAGAGATAAAAGAAGGGCCCCTAGGGAGACCCAGTACTTC.

This clonotype has more than one count but fewer than ten. This chain joins TRBV9 and TRBJ1-2, with D tentatively TRBD1 (6 bases). Looked up from germline, CDR1 is SGDLS and CDR2 is YYNGEE. The CDR3 is 13 amino acids. The germline V and J ends were trimmed by 6 bases and 8 bases, with 17 bases remaining between them. The CDR3 DNA follows: TGTGCCAGCATCGGAGGGGGAAACGTGGGCTACACCTTC. Its translation: CASIGGGNVGYTF.

The J gene is TRBJ1-1, the V gene TRBV7-9; TRBD1 matches at 8 bases. With V trimmed by 7 bases and J by 7 bases, 11 bases remained unmatched. Germline CDR1 reads SEHNR; CDR2 reads FQNEAQ (reference sequence). This CDR3 region has 14 residues. The DNA for the CDR3 is TGTGCCAGCATGAAACAGGGGGGATCCGATGAAGCTTTCTTT. Amino acids: CASMKQGGSDEAFF.

With respect to this clonotype: The germline gene is not matched at one end of the junction; a read error may be the cause. This rearrangement joins TRBV27 to TRBJ2-3; D is unclear. CDR3 length equals 15 residues. Per germline, CDR1 MNHEY and CDR2 SMNVEV (reference sequence). The CDR3 nucleotides are TGTGCCAGCGGTTTACCCTTCTACGAAGCAGATACGCAGTATTTT. Its translation: CASGLPFYEADTQYF.

There are a few counts of this clonotype. V is TRBV20-1 and J is TRBJ2-7; D may match TRBD1 or TRBD2 (5 bases each). CDR1 and CDR2 from the germline V gene are DFQATT and SNEGSKA (reference sequence). Trimming removed 4 bases from V and 5 bases from J, with 21 bases in between. CDR3 size: 15 residues. Here the CDR3 DNA reads TGCAGTGCTACCGAGGGGCTCAGCGTTTCGCACGAGCAGTACTTC. It is translated as CSATEGLSVSHEQYF.

This clonotype was recorded a few times. The chain carries TRBV2 and TRBJ2-7; tentatively, D is TRBD1 or TRBD2 (5 bases each). CDR3 length: 14 residues. Germline V lookup: CDR1 SNHLY, CDR2 FYNNEI. Trimming took off 3 bases at V and 2 bases at J, with 11 bases between the two ends. The CDR3 reads CASSESGPTYEQYF. The CDR3 DNA sequence: TGTGCCAGCAGTGAGTCGGGACCAACCTACGAGCAGTACTTC.

This chain uses TRBV5-5 with TRBJ2-7, with 7 nucleotides matching TRBD2. The CDR3 contains 15 residues. Trimming removed 6 bases from V and 2 bases from J; junction bases left unmatched: 11. The V gene's germline CDR1 is SGHKS and CDR2 YYEKEE (reference sequence). The CDR3 bases are TGTGCCAGCACCTGGGCGAGCGGGACGACCTACGAGCAGTACTTC. As protein: CASTWASGTTYEQYF.

This clonotype has more than one count but fewer than ten. This chain links TRBV7-2 with TRBJ1-1, with D possibly TRBD1 on 6 matching bases. This CDR3 has 14 amino acids. Germline assignment: CDR1 SGHTA and CDR2 FQGNSA. V lost 4 bases and J 7 bases, leaving 16 bases between the germline ends. This chain's CDR3 is CASSSRVGAVEAFF. CDR3 sequence (DNA): TGTGCCAGCAGCTCACGTGTGGGGGCGGTTGAAGCTTTCTTT.

This clonotype has a count of ten or more. V gene TRBV5-1 combines with J gene TRBJ2-1; 10 bases agree with TRBD2. Trimming removed 4 bases from V and 7 bases from J; junction bases left unmatched: 8. There are 15 residues in the CDR3. From germline, CDR1 is SGHRS and CDR2 YFSETQ. The CDR3 DNA reads as TGCGCCAGCAGCGTGCCTACTAGCGGGGCGAATGAGCAGTTCTTC. Protein product: CASSVPTSGANEQFF.

This sequence joins TRBV5-1 and TRBJ2-3; perhaps TRBD1 as D (5 bases). The CDR3 length is 15 residues. Germline CDR1 and CDR2: SGHRS and YFSETQ. Trimming shortened V by 0 bases and J by 1 base, and 9 bases separated the two germline ends. The CDR3 spells CASSLVSRGTDTQYF. In nucleotides, the CDR3 is TGCGCCAGCAGCTTGGTTAGCAGGGGCACAGATACGCAGTATTTT.

The chain joins TRBV7-9 to TRBJ1-2, with 7 bases identical to TRBD1. Trimming at V came to 3 bases and at J to 0 bases, leaving 10 bases not matched to a gene. The CDR3 is made up of 17 amino acids. Germline V lookup: CDR1 SEHNR, CDR2 FQNEAQ (reference sequence). The CDR3 spells CASSFPRGLPSNYGYTF. CDR3 DNA: TGTGCCAGCAGCTTTCCAAGGGGGCTCCCTTCTAACTATGGCTACACCTTC.

This clonotype was seen a handful of times. This sequence joins TRBV3-1 and TRBJ1-2; D unresolved. Trimming took 0 bases from V and 7 from J, leaving 9 bases between them. From germline, CDR1 is LGHDT and CDR2 YNNKEL (reference sequence). CDR3 length: 13 amino acids. CDR3: CASSQDFGRGYTF. In nucleotides, the CDR3 is TGTGCCAGCAGCCAAGACTTTGGCCGTGGCTACACCTTC.

The chain has TRBV7-2 and TRBJ1-2; no clear D. This CDR3 region has 15 residues. CDR1 and CDR2 (germline): SGHTA, FQGNSA. The V end was cut by 5 bases, the J end by 0 bases, with 13 bases between. As DNA, the CDR3 is TGTGCCAGCAGCACAGACCCAGGTGCTAACTATGGCTACACCTTC. Protein product: CASSTDPGANYGYTF.

The rearrangement links TRBV11-1 to TRBJ2-1; tentative D call: TRBD1 (6 bases). The CDR3 has 16 residues. Germline V lookup: CDR1 SGHAT, CDR2 FQDESV (reference sequence). The germline V and J ends were trimmed by 5 bases and 0 bases, with 14 bases remaining between them. CDR3 sequence (DNA): TGTGCCAGCAGCCGAAGCGGACAGAGCTCCTACAATGAGCAGTTCTTC. It specifies CASSRSGQSSYNEQFF.

The chain couples TRBV20-1 to TRBJ2-3; 7 bases match TRBD2. The junction had 5 bases not matched to a gene; V was cut back by 5 bases and J by 0 bases. CDR3 length equals 14 residues. Germline V gene lookup returns CDR1 DFQATT and CDR2 SNEGSKA (reference sequence). The CDR3 DNA follows: TGCAGTGCTGGTAGCGGGCCTAGCACAGATACGCAGTATTTT. Protein: CSAGSGPSTDTQYF.

This clonotype has a count of ten or more. The CDR3 sequence is CASSLAGQGFINEQFF. In nucleotides, the CDR3 is TGTGCCAGCAGCTTGGCCGGTCAGGGGTTCATCAATGAGCAGTTCTTC. The chain has TRBV5-6 and TRBJ2-1; weak D call: TRBD1 (6 bases). V was cut by 0 bases and J by 6 bases, with 16 bases left in between. The CDR3 is made up of 16 amino acids. CDR1 is SGHDT and CDR2 is YYEEEE in the germline V gene.

At least ten counts were recorded for this clonotype. The rearrangement links TRBV12-3 or TRBV12-4 to TRBJ1-2, with 8 bases aligning to TRBD1. The junction had 7 bases not matched to a gene; V was cut back by 2 bases and J by 8 bases. The CDR3 is made up of 14 amino acids. CDR3 coding DNA: TGTGCCAGCAGTTTAAATGGACAGGGAGGAGGCTACACCTTC. Its translation: CASSLNGQGGGYTF.

V and J are TRBV27 and TRBJ2-2; D possibly matches TRBD1 or TRBD2 (6 bases each). The V gene lost 5 bases and the J gene lost 6 bases, with 19 bases spanning the gap. Germline values: CDR1 MNHEY, CDR2 SMNVEV (reference sequence). The CDR3 length is 16 residues. The CDR3 DNA sequence: TGTGCCAGCAGTCTAAGGGGGGCTAGCGTTGCCGGGGAGCTGTTTTTT. It translates to CASSLRGASVAGELFF.